This is a list of T cell receptor beta chains from one sample in a study of blood T cell repertoires in COVID-19. Sequencing used immunoSEQ multiplex PCR; TCRdb keeps in-frame clones, though not all of them. The sample carries approximately 360,000 clones, around 87% recorded once. The sequencing sample was made of peripheral blood. Source of these receptors: a man between 18 and 35 years old with active or convalescent COVID-19. Both conserved end residues are part of each CDR3. The D gene is left open where the match is weak. Some rows have no size entry. The others give once, few or many, or a class for an expanded clone.

V	J	D	size	CDR3	DNA
TRBV13	TRBJ2-2	TRBD1	.	CASSSDPTGGLSTGELFF	TGTGCCAGCAGCTCAGACCCTACAGGGGGCTTGAGCACCGGGGAGCTGTTTTTT
TRBV4-1	TRBJ1-3	.	once	CASSPFLFSGNTIYF	TGCGCCAGCAGCCCGTTTCTCTTCTCTGGAAACACCATATATTTT
TRBV7-2	TRBJ2-1	.	.	CASSPRFQGANNEQFF	TGTGCCAGCAGCCCCCGTTTCCAGGGCGCTAACAATGAGCAGTTCTTC
TRBV11-1	TRBJ2-5	.	many	CASSLEQYQETQYF	TGTGCCAGCAGCTTAGAACAGTACCAAGAGACCCAGTACTTC
TRBV6-6	TRBJ2-2	.	.	CASSSTGRLIGELFF	TGTGCCAGCAGTTCTACAGGGCGGCTCATCGGGGAGCTGTTTTTT
TRBV6-2/TRBV6-3	TRBJ1-2	.	.	CASSYYRDYGYTF	TGTGCCAGCAGTTATTACAGGGACTATGGCTACACCTTC
TRBV28	TRBJ1-1	TRBD1	.	CAAPAGGRMNTEAFF	TGTGCCGCTCCTGCAGGGGGGAGAATGAACACTGAAGCTTTCTTT
TRBV7-2	TRBJ2-7	TRBD2	.	CASSSPSGRVSAYEQYF	TGTGCCAGCAGCTCGCCTAGCGGGAGAGTCTCCGCCTACGAGCAGTACTTC
TRBV6-5	TRBJ1-5	TRBD1	.	CASSRQGGRGQPQHF	TGTGCCAGCAGTCGCCAGGGGGGTCGCGGTCAGCCCCAGCATTTT
TRBV4-3	TRBJ2-6	.	once	CASSQAGGGLSGANVLTF	TGCGCCAGCAGCCAGGCAGGAGGAGGCCTCTCTGGGGCCAACGTCCTGACTTTC
TRBV15	TRBJ2-1	TRBD2	.	CATSGPHGLELNEQFF	TGTGCCACCAGCGGACCACATGGACTAGAGCTAAATGAGCAGTTCTTC
TRBV3-1/TRBV3-2	TRBJ2-2	.	.	CASSQPDRNTGELFF	TGTGCCAGCAGCCAACCGGACAGGAACACCGGGGAGCTGTTTTTT
TRBV20-1	TRBJ2-1	.	.	CSASGQRFF	TGCAGTGCCAGCGGCCAGCGGTTCTTC
TRBV4-2	TRBJ2-5	TRBD2	.	CASSQGTSGKETQYF	TGTGCCAGCAGCCAAGGGACTAGCGGGAAAGAGACCCAGTACTTC
TRBV28	TRBJ2-7	TRBD1	.	CASSTRQGYYEQYF	TGTGCCAGCAGTACCCGACAGGGGTATTACGAGCAGTACTTC
TRBV18	TRBJ2-1	TRBD2	many	CASSQGLADYNEQFF	TGTGCCAGCTCACAGGGACTAGCGGACTACAATGAGCAGTTCTTC
TRBV7-3	TRBJ1-1	.	.	CASSLTPYTGVNTEAFF	TGTGCCAGCAGCTTAACTCCCTACACCGGGGTGAACACTGAAGCTTTCTTT
TRBV18	TRBJ1-3	.	.	CASSPTKGGYGNTIYF	TGTGCCAGCTCACCCACCAAAGGGGGATATGGAAACACCATATATTTT
TRBV10-3	TRBJ2-7	TRBD1	.	CAISDTRQGRYEQYF	TGTGCCATCAGTGACACTCGACAGGGGCGCTACGAGCAGTACTTC
TRBV7-2	TRBJ1-1	.	.	CASSLTQGIRTEAFF	TGTGCCAGCAGCCTGACTCAGGGGATAAGGACTGAAGCTTTCTTT
TRBV12-2	TRBJ1-1	.	once	CASRLARVRATEAFF	TGTGCAAGTCGCTTAGCTCGGGTGCGGGCCACTGAAGCTTTCTTT
TRBV4-3	TRBJ1-6	.	.	CASSLTYRNSPLHF	TGCGCCAGCAGCCTAACTTACAGAAATTCACCCCTCCACTTT
TRBV7-9	TRBJ1-1	TRBD1	.	CASSLAILGQKAFF	TGTGCCAGCAGCTTAGCCATACTGGGACAGAAAGCTTTCTTT
TRBV24-1	TRBJ1-2	TRBD1	.	CATSDPSSRDRGHGYTF	TGTGCCACCAGTGATCCCTCGTCCCGGGACAGGGGCCATGGCTACACCTTC
TRBV19	TRBJ2-3	.	.	CASSLIPPDTQYF	TGTGCCAGTAGCCTAATCCCCCCAGATACGCAGTATTTT
TRBV18	TRBJ2-1	TRBD2	.	CASSLRTSGRGNEQFF	TGTGCCAGCTCACTACGGACTAGCGGGCGTGGCAATGAGCAGTTCTTC
TRBV2	TRBJ2-7	.	.	CASRGTRSYEQYF	TGTGCCAGCAGGGGCACACGCTCCTACGAGCAGTACTTC
TRBV11-3	TRBJ2-3	.	once	CASSFPGAGDTQYF	TGTGCCAGCAGCTTCCCTGGGGCGGGGGATACGCAGTATTTT